These 23 T cell receptor beta chains came from one sample sequenced in a study of early T cells in non-severe SARS-CoV-2 infection (TCRdb year 2021). Receptors were amplified or captured by 5' RACE. The data were produced on a NextSeq 500. The public sequencing data were trimmed at Q25 with fastp and processed into clonotypes with MiXCR by TCRdb, which kept only in-frame beta chains. Rows merge per CDR3 protein into single entries with the most common DNA and genes. Within this sample are 99,000 or so distinct CDR3 sequences, with around 16% of them counted one time only. Of the sample, roughly 1.3% is held by the ten largest clones. The sample taken for sequencing was whole blood. The receptors stem from an adult who was a healthcare worker with PCR-confirmed SARS-CoV-2 infection or an uninfected control (not recorded which).

The genes are TRBV2 and TRBJ1-5; D not certain. The V gene lost 4 bases and the J gene lost 4 bases, with 11 bases spanning the gap. This CDR3 spans 14 amino acids. The germline CDR1 and CDR2 sequences are SNHLY and FYNNEI. DNA for the CDR3: TGTGCCAGCAGTGGGGCAGCTGATAATCAGCCCCAGCATTTT. Its translation is CASSGAADNQPQHF.

This clonotype showed up just a few times. One end of the junction varies from germline; a read error may be responsible. The J gene is TRBJ2-1, the V gene TRBV7-7; 7 bases are a match to TRBD1. The length of the CDR3 is 13 residues. The germline V gene encodes CDR1 SSHAT and CDR2 FNYEAQ (reference sequence). Written as DNA, the CDR3 is TGTGCTAGCAGCCGAGGGACAGCCAATGAGCAGTTCTTC. It specifies CASSRGTANEQFF.

The rearrangement links TRBV12-3 or TRBV12-4 to TRBJ1-5, with 8 bases lining up with TRBD1. Trimming at V came to 7 bases and at J to 5 bases, leaving 16 bases not matched to a gene. The CDR3 spans 17 residues. DNA of the CDR3: TGTGCCAGCACCCTCCGTGGGGGACAGGTGTGGGATCAGCCCCAGCATTTT. It specifies CASTLRGGQVWDQPQHF.

The count of this clonotype is one. V gene TRBV5-4 combines with J gene TRBJ2-2; maybe TRBD2 (5 bases). Trimming pared 3 bases from V and 6 bases from J, leaving 12 bases between. Germline V gives CDR1 SGHNT, CDR2 YYREEE (reference sequence). The CDR3 sequence is 14 residues long. The CDR3 DNA follows: TGTGCCAGCAGCTCACTAGGTAGTCCCGGGGAGCTGTTTTTT. It is translated as CASSSLGSPGELFF.

J is TRBJ1-1 and V is TRBV20-1; D call uncertain. The CDR3 sequence is 13 residues long. Between the trimmed V and J ends, which lost 3 bases and 3 bases, there was a span of 11 bases. The germline gives CDR1 DFQATT, CDR2 SNEGSKA (reference sequence). The CDR3 sequence is CSARSKADTEAFF. The CDR3 DNA sequence: TGCAGTGCTAGGTCGAAAGCGGACACTGAAGCTTTCTTT.

This clonotype appeared a few times. This chain uses TRBV18 with TRBJ1-3; 9 bases match TRBD1. This CDR3 has 16 residues. Unmatched junction bases numbered 4, after V lost 3 bases and J lost 1 base. Germline CDR1 reads KGHSH; CDR2 reads LQKENI. The CDR3 coding sequence is TGTGCCAGCTCACCCCCGGGACAGGGTTCTGGAAACACCATATATTTT. Its protein is CASSPPGQGSGNTIYF.

This clonotype was observed at least ten times. This chain's CDR3 is CSARESSGNTIYF. The CDR3, as DNA: TGCAGTGCTAGGGAGAGCTCTGGAAACACCATATATTTT. This rearrangement joins TRBV20-1 to TRBJ1-3; D not certain. The germline gives CDR1 DFQATT, CDR2 SNEGSKA (reference sequence). The V end lost 3 bases, the J end lost 0 bases, and 6 bases lay between the germline ends. This CDR3 is 13 amino acids long.

The CDR3 DNA is TGTGCCACCGACAGGGGGTCGAGGGCTGAAGCTTTCTTT. The encoded protein is CATDRGSRAEAFF. The chain employs TRBV6-6 and TRBJ1-1; 9 bases agree with TRBD1. This CDR3 spans 13 amino acids. CDR1 is MNHNY and CDR2 is SVGAGI in the germline V gene (reference sequence). V dropped 10 bases and J dropped 6; count of bases not matched to a gene: 9.

At least ten counts were recorded for this clonotype. The chain is built from TRBV7-2 and TRBJ2-3; D gene unclear. The CDR3 loop spans 13 amino acids. Between the trimmed V and J ends, which lost 3 bases and 2 bases, there was a span of 6 bases. CDR1 is SGHTA and CDR2 is FQGNSA in the germline V gene. CDR3 sequence reads: CASSFTYTDTQYF. CDR3 nucleotide sequence: TGTGCCAGCAGCTTCACTTACACAGATACGCAGTATTTT.

In this sample, this clonotype turned up a few times. The chain employs TRBV2 and TRBJ2-5; 8 bases match TRBD1. Trimming took 4 bases from V and 2 from J; bases not matched to a gene: 18. Germline V gene sequence: CDR1 SNHLY, CDR2 FYNNEI. The CDR3 is 19 amino acids. CDR3: CASSGDPYDRGDKQETQYF. The CDR3 nucleotides read TGTGCCAGCAGTGGAGACCCGTACGACAGGGGCGATAAACAAGAGACCCAGTACTTC.

This clonotype has at least ten counts. The chain carries TRBV25-1 and TRBJ1-1, with D possibly TRBD1 on 5 matching bases. The CDR3 runs 14 residues. The ends were cut back, 4 bases at V and 1 base at J, with 10 bases in the middle. Germline CDR1 reads MGHDK; CDR2 reads SYGVNS. The CDR3 region is CASSGAGRNTEAFF. CDR3 in DNA: TGTGCCAGCAGTGGTGCAGGGAGGAACACTGAAGCTTTCTTT.

The chain has TRBV7-9 and TRBJ2-2; D uncertain. The CDR3 consists of 13 residues. V lost 5 bases and J lost 1, with 5 bases in between. Germline values: CDR1 SEHNR, CDR2 FQNEAQ (reference sequence). CDR3 sequence: CASSVLNTGELFF. DNA of the CDR3: TGTGCCAGCAGCGTTTTGAACACCGGGGAGCTGTTTTTT. Variable domain in full (rest from reference TRBV7-9 and TRBJ2-2): DTGVSQNPRHKITKRGQNVTFRCDPISEHNRLYWYRQTLGQGPEFLTYFQNEAQLEKSRLLSDRFSAERPKGSFSTLEIQRTEQGDSAMYLCASSVLNTGELFFGEGSRLTVL.

The chain employs TRBV6-2 or TRBV6-3 and TRBJ2-3; D unresolved. This CDR3 has 15 amino acids. With 4 bases removed from V and 4 bases from J, the gap between germline ends came to 15 bases. CDR1 and CDR2 from the germline V gene are MNHEY and SVGEGT. In DNA form, the CDR3 reads TGTGCCAGCAGTTCAACGACAAGGACGGCAGATACGCAGTATTTT. Protein product: CASSSTTRTADTQYF.

This sequence joins TRBV10-3 and TRBJ2-1; no reliable D call. Germline CDR1 is ENHRY and CDR2 is SYGVKD. Trimming cost V 3 bases and J 4 bases, with 4 bases left between them. The CDR3 is 12 residues long. The CDR3: CAISEPYNEQFF. CDR3 nucleotides: TGTGCCATCAGTGAACCGTACAATGAGCAGTTCTTC.

The sample holds a few counts of this clonotype. This chain connects TRBV10-3 to TRBJ1-6; D is uncertain. Germline CDR1 reads ENHRY; CDR2 reads SYGVKD. The CDR3 sequence is 15 residues long. V was pared by 5 bases and J by 4 bases, with 12 bases between. The CDR3 protein is CAISLGSPYNSPLHF. Written as DNA, the CDR3 is TGTGCCATCAGTTTGGGGTCTCCTTATAATTCACCCCTCCACTTT.

V and J are TRBV7-9 and TRBJ1-1; perhaps TRBD1 as D (5 bases). The CDR3 is made up of 14 amino acids. Germline CDR1 is SEHNR and CDR2 is FQNEAQ (reference sequence). The V and J ends lost 4 bases and 1 base respectively, with 10 bases between them. The CDR3 spells CASSYTGTNTEAFF. CDR3 in DNA: TGTGCCAGCAGCTACACTGGGACGAACACTGAAGCTTTCTTT.

Concerning this clonotype itself: An end of the junction differs from the germline gene, which may be a read error. The gene calls are TRBV11-2 and TRBJ2-4, with a weak D call TRBD1 (6 bases). The CDR3 is 14 residues long. Germline CDR1 SGHAT, CDR2 FQNNGV. Here the CDR3 reads CASSSRGAKSIQYF. For the CDR3, the DNA is TGTGCCAGCAGCTCCAGGGGAGCCAAAAGCATTCAGTACTTC.

This clonotype was detected a few times. The J gene is TRBJ2-2, the V gene TRBV20-1; D may be TRBD1 (5 bases). Looked up from germline, CDR1 is DFQATT and CDR2 is SNEGSKA (reference sequence). The length of the CDR3 is 12 residues. Trimming took off 0 bases at V and 9 bases at J, with 8 bases between the two ends. The CDR3 DNA reads TGCAGTGCTAGAGACAGGGCGAGGGAGCTGTTTTTT. Translating gives CSARDRARELFF.

This clonotype came up a few times. The rearrangement uses TRBV12-5 and TRBJ2-4; D perhaps matches TRBD1 (5 bases). Trimming removed 0 bases from V and 0 bases from J, with 9 bases in between. The germline CDR1 and CDR2 sequences are LGHNT and FRNRAP. This CDR3 has 16 amino acids. CDR3 residues: CASGLVRTLAKNIQYF. In DNA, the CDR3 is TGTGCTAGTGGTTTGGTCCGGACACTAGCCAAAAACATTCAGTACTTC.

The V and J genes are TRBV12-5 and TRBJ2-2; D is unresolved. V was clipped by 0 bases and J by 2 bases, with 10 bases between them. The CDR3 runs 16 residues. Germline V gene lookup returns CDR1 LGHNT and CDR2 FRNRAP. CDR3 in DNA: TGTGCTAGTGGTTTGGTAATCGACCAAAACACCGGGGAGCTGTTTTTT. Translating it yields CASGLVIDQNTGELFF.

This clonotype was counted only a few times. CDR3 sequence (DNA): TGTGCCAGCACCATGCCGGGACAGACCGAAGAGACCCAGTACTTC. As protein: CASTMPGQTEETQYF. This rearrangement joins TRBV7-9 to TRBJ2-5; 7 bases line up with TRBD1. Germline assignment: CDR1 SEHNR and CDR2 FQNEAQ (reference sequence). The CDR3 runs 15 residues. With 7 bases clipped from V and 3 bases from J, the junction kept 11 bases outside the gene matches.

The rearrangement uses TRBV30 and TRBJ1-6; D unclear. This CDR3 is 15 amino acids long. V gave up 2 bases and J gave up 4 bases, with 12 bases separating them. Germline CDR1 GTSNPN, CDR2 SVGIG (reference sequence). DNA for the CDR3: TGTGCCTGGAGTATAGAGCGGGGTTATAATTCACCCCTCCACTTT. This codes for CAWSIERGYNSPLHF.

CDR3 region: CASSLGVGQGVGNTIYF. As DNA, the CDR3 is TGTGCCAGCAGTTTAGGCGTGGGACAGGGGGTCGGAAACACCATATATTTT. V usage is TRBV12-3 or TRBV12-4 and J usage is TRBJ1-3, with 11 bases lining up with TRBD1. V was pared by 1 base and J by 4 bases, with 6 bases of the junction left unmatched. The CDR3 sequence is 17 residues long.